This TCR beta chain stems from a study of T cell repertoires in cytomegalovirus infection. Turning to the study itself: Public signatures in TCR beta pointed to CMV infection and matching HLA type. Study-wide findings and caveats: Cumulated frequencies of public TCR beta families served to identify carriers of CMV plus the relevant HLA. What dominated the ex vivo response were HLA-C-restricted CMV-specific TCR beta clonotypes.

Comment on this clonotype: Its antigen remains unidentified.

TCRdb reprocessed the reads with MiXCR, giving one entry per CDR3 protein. The repertoire holds approximately 340,000 distinct CDR3 sequences, with about 28% as singletons. The length of the CDR3 is 13 residues. Germline V gene data show CDR1 as SGHVS and CDR2 as FNYEAQ. Deletions cut 3 bases from V and 2 bases from J, with 5 bases between. The rearrangement uses TRBV7-6 and TRBJ2-1; the D is unclear. The source of this sequence is a human donor in good health (CMV status not recorded). Some clones in this sample may be carry-over from other donors' samples. This specimen was cultured PBMCs, taken from culture after CMV antigen stimulation. The CDR3 sequence is CASSFKTYNEQFF. The CDR3 DNA reads as TGTGCCAGCAGCTTTAAGACCTACAATGAGCAGTTCTTC.